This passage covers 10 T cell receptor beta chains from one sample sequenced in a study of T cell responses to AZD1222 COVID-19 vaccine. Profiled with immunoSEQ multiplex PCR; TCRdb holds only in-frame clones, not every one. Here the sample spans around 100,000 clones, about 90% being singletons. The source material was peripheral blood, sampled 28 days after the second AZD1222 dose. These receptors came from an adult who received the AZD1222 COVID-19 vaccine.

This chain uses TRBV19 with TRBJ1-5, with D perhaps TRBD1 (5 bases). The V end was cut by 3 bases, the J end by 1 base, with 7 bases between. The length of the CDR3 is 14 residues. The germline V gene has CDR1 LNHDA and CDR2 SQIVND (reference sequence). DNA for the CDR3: TGTGCCAGTAGTATTGGGGGGAGCAATCAGCCCCAGCATTTT. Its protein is CASSIGGSNQPQHF.

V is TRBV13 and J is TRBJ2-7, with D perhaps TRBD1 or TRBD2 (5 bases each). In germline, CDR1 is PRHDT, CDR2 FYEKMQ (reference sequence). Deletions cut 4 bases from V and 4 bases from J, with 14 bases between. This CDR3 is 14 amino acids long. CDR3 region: CASSYRDRRYEQYF. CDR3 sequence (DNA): TGTGCCAGCAGCTACCGGGACCGACGGTACGAGCAGTACTTC.

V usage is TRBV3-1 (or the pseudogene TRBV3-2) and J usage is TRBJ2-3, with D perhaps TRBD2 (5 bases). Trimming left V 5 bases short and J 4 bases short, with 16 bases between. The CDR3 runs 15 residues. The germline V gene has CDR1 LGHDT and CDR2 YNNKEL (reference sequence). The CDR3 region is CASSARARESDTQYF. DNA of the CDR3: TGTGCCAGCAGCGCTCGAGCGAGGGAATCAGATACGCAGTATTTT.

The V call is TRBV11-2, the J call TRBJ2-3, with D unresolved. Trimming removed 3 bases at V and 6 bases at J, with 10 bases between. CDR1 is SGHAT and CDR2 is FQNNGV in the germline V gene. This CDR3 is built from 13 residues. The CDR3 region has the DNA TGTGCCAGCAGCTTCGGGCAATGGGATACGCAGTATTTT. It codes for CASSFGQWDTQYF.

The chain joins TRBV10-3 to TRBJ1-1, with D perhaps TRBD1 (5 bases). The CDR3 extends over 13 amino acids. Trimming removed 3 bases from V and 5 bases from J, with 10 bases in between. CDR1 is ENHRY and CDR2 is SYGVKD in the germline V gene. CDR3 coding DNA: TGTGCCATCAGTGAATTCTGGGGGACTGAAGCTTTCTTT. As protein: CAISEFWGTEAFF.

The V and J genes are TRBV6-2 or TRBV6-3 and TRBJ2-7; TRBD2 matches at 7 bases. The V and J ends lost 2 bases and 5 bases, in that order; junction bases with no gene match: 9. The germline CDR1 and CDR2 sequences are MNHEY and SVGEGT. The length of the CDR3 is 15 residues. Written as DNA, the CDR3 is TGTGCCAGCAGTTACGGGCGGGAGAATGTGGACGAGCAGTACTTC. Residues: CASSYGRENVDEQYF.

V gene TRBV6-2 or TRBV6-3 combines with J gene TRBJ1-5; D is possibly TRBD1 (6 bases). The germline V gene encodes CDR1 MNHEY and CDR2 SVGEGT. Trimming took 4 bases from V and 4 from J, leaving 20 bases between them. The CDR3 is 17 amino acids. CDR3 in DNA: TGTGCCAGCAGTTCCATGCGAGGACAGCGAGTGAATCAGCCCCAGCATTTT. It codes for CASSSMRGQRVNQPQHF.

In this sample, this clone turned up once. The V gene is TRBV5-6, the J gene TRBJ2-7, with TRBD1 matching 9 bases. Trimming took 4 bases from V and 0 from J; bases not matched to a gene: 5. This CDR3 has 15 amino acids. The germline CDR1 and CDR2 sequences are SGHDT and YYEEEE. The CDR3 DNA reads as TGTGCCAGCAGCCGTGGGACAGGGCTCTCCTACGAGCAGTACTTC. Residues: CASSRGTGLSYEQYF.

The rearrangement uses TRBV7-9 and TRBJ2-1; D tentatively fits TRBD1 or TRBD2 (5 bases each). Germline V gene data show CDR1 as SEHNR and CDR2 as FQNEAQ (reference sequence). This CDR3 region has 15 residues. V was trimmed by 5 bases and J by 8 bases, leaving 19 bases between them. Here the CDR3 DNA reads TGTGCCAGCAGCATCCCGACGGGGCCAAGGGATGAGCAGTTCTTC. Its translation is CASSIPTGPRDEQFF.

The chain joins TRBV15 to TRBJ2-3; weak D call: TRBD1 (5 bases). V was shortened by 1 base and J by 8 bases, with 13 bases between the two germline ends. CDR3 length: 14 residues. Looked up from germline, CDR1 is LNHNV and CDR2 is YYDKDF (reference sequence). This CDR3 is CATSRAGPTPTQYF. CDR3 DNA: TGTGCCACCAGCAGAGCAGGGCCAACCCCTACGCAGTATTTT.